The next 16 T cell receptor beta chains were all read from a single sample in a study of blood T cell repertoires in COVID-19. The data were produced by immunoSEQ multiplex PCR, yet TCRdb's version contains in-frame clones alone and is incomplete. The sample gives about 350,000 clones, more than 75% of which show up once; roughly 1% is in the top ten. Sequenced input: PBMCs or T cells enriched from blood (not recorded which). These TCRs come from a woman between 25 and 40 years old who had recovered from COVID-19.

The chain uses TRBV14 and TRBJ1-1; 11 bases fit TRBD1. The J segment lost 1 base and the V segment lost 4 bases, leaving 11 bases of the junction unmatched. This CDR3 contains 18 residues. The V gene's germline CDR1 is SGHDN and CDR2 FVKESK. CDR3 sequence (DNA): TGTGCCAGCAGCCTCTTAGGACAGGGGGCGATTTCGAACACTGAAGCTTTCTTT. Its protein product is CASSLLGQGAISNTEAFF.

The chain carries TRBV28 and TRBJ1-1; TRBD1 matches 7 bases. CDR1 and CDR2 (germline): MDHEN, SYDVKM. This CDR3 is 14 amino acids long. V lost 6 bases, J lost 0 bases, and 4 bases stayed unmatched. CDR3 DNA: TGTGCCAGCAGCACCGGGACAGTGAACACTGAAGCTTTCTTT. As protein: CASSTGTVNTEAFF.

V is TRBV6-2 or TRBV6-3 and J is TRBJ1-1, with D possibly TRBD1 on 5 matching bases. Germline V gene data show CDR1 as MNHEY and CDR2 as SVGEGT. This CDR3 has 16 amino acids. The ends were cut back, 0 bases at V and 1 base at J, with 12 bases in the middle. CDR3 in DNA: TGTGCCAGCAGTTACTCGACAGTGGGTTCGAACACTGAAGCTTTCTTT. This gives the protein CASSYSTVGSNTEAFF.

This chain joins TRBV19 and TRBJ1-2; D might be TRBD1 (6 bases). The germline V gene has CDR1 LNHDA and CDR2 SQIVND (reference sequence). V lost 5 bases to trimming and J lost 7 bases, with 17 bases between them. This CDR3 has 14 residues. The CDR3 sequence is CASSSRGGAGGYTF. The CDR3 DNA reads TGTGCCAGTAGTTCCAGAGGGGGGGCGGGTGGCTACACCTTC. Drawing the rest from reference TRBV19 and TRBJ1-2, the complete variable domain is DGGITQSPKYLFRKEGQNVTLSCEQNLNHDAMYWYRQDPGQGLRLIYYSQIVNDFQKGDIAEGYSVSREKKESFPLTVTSAQKNPTAFYLCASSSRGGAGGYTFGSGTRLTVV.

The J gene is TRBJ2-6, the V gene TRBV2; TRBD1 aligns across 8 bases. From germline, CDR1 is SNHLY and CDR2 FYNNEI. The V segment lost 4 bases and the J segment 0 bases; nucleotides outside the gene matches: 8. This CDR3 has 18 amino acids. The CDR3 loop is CASSGGTGGHSGANVLTF. DNA of the CDR3: TGTGCCAGCAGTGGGGGAACAGGGGGGCACTCTGGGGCCAACGTCCTGACTTTC.

This clone has more than one count but fewer than ten. The rearrangement joins TRBV6-1 to TRBJ1-5, with D tentatively TRBD1 (6 bases). V was shortened by 3 bases and J by 6 bases, with 12 bases between the two germline ends. The CDR3 spans 14 residues. From germline, CDR1 is MNHNS and CDR2 SASEGT. The CDR3 reads CASSEWGLGQPQHF. DNA of the CDR3: TGTGCCAGCAGTGAGTGGGGGCTGGGTCAGCCCCAGCATTTT.

The chain is built from TRBV5-6 and TRBJ1-6; TRBD1 matches 9 bases. The CDR3 runs to 15 residues. The trim removed 0 bases at V and 8 bases at J, leaving 3 bases unmatched. The germline V gene has CDR1 SGHDT and CDR2 YYEEEE. The CDR3 DNA is TGTGCCAGCAGCTTGGGACAGGGGGTCTATTCACCCCTCCACTTT. Amino acids: CASSLGQGVYSPLHF. The whole variable domain, remainder taken from reference TRBV5-6 and TRBJ1-6, is DAGVTQSPTHLIKTRGQQVTLRCSPKSGHDTVSWYQQALGQGPQFIFQYYEEEERQRGNFPDRFSGHQFPNYSSELNVNALLLGDSALYLCASSLGQGVYSPLHFGNGTRLTVT.

This rearrangement joins TRBV6-1 to TRBJ1-3, with D unclear. Trimming left V 4 bases short and J 3 bases short, with 16 bases between. The CDR3 length is 16 residues. CDR1 is MNHNS, CDR2 SASEGT, per germline. CDR3 bases: TGTGCCAGCAGTGGTCTATCGGTAACTCTTGGAAACACCATATATTTT. This sequence encodes CASSGLSVTLGNTIYF.

V usage is TRBV13 and J usage is TRBJ1-5; TRBD1 matches at 8 bases. Germline CDR1 is PRHDT and CDR2 is FYEKMQ (reference sequence). The CDR3 is made up of 15 amino acids. V was clipped by 3 bases and J by 2 bases; unmatched bases: 3. The DNA for the CDR3 is TGTGCCAGCAGCTTCGGACAGGGAGGCAATCAGCCCCAGCATTTT. Its protein is CASSFGQGGNQPQHF.

The chain couples TRBV4-1 to TRBJ2-1; the D gene is possibly TRBD1 (5 bases). Trimming shortened V by 5 bases and J by 7 bases, and 21 bases separated the two germline ends. Per the germline V gene, CDR1 is MGHRA and CDR2 is YSYEKL. This CDR3 has 16 residues. The CDR3 spells CASSTQVGQGRNEQFF. The CDR3 nucleotides read TGCGCCAGCAGCACCCAAGTGGGGCAGGGAAGGAATGAGCAGTTCTTC.

The V and J genes are TRBV28 and TRBJ1-1; 7 bases map to TRBD1. This CDR3 is 15 amino acids long. The germline V gene encodes CDR1 MDHEN and CDR2 SYDVKM. The trim removed 3 bases at V and 1 base at J, leaving 5 bases unmatched. CDR3 coding DNA: TGTGCCAGCAGTTTCCGTCGGGACAGGAACACTGAAGCTTTCTTT. Its protein is CASSFRRDRNTEAFF.

J is TRBJ2-1 and V is TRBV5-1, with 8 bases matching TRBD1. The germline V gene has CDR1 SGHRS and CDR2 YFSETQ. The CDR3 covers 16 residues. The V and J ends lost 4 bases and 6 bases, in that order; junction bases with no gene match: 12. CDR3 in DNA: TGCGCCAGCAGCGAAACCAGGACAGGGTTACGCAATGAGCAGTTCTTC. Encoded protein: CASSETRTGLRNEQFF. The full variable domain, completed using reference TRBV5-1 and TRBJ2-1, is KAGVTQTPRYLIKTRGQQVTLSCSPISGHRSVSWYQQTPGQGLQFLFEYFSETQRNKGNFPGRFSGRQFSNSRSEMNVSTLELGDSALYLCASSETRTGLRNEQFFGPGTRLTVL.

V is TRBV12-3 or TRBV12-4 and J is TRBJ2-3; D not resolved. Trimming shortened V by 6 bases and J by 2 bases, and 6 bases separated the two germline ends. The CDR3 has 12 residues. The CDR3 here is CASSPNTDTQYF. CDR3 coding DNA: TGTGCCAGCAGCCCTAACACAGATACGCAGTATTTT.

The chain couples TRBV7-9 to TRBJ1-2; 8 positions match TRBD1. CDR1 is SEHNR and CDR2 is FQNEAQ in the germline V gene (reference sequence). The CDR3 is made up of 14 amino acids. V trimming: 3 bases; J trimming: 7 bases; junction bases outside the gene matches: 7. The CDR3 loop is CASSFLAGGLGYTF. The CDR3 DNA is TGTGCCAGCAGCTTTTTGGCAGGGGGCCTTGGCTACACCTTC. The full variable domain, with the rest looked up from reference TRBV7-9 and TRBJ1-2, is DTGVSQNPRHKITKRGQNVTFRCDPISEHNRLYWYRQTLGQGPEFLTYFQNEAQLEKSRLLSDRFSAERPKGSFSTLEIQRTEQGDSAMYLCASSFLAGGLGYTFGSGTRLTVV.

This chain joins TRBV6-5 and TRBJ2-2; the D is unclear. Germline V lookup: CDR1 MNHEY, CDR2 SVGAGI. The V end was cut by 6 bases, the J end by 6 bases, with 11 bases between. The CDR3 has 13 residues. The chain's CDR3 is CASRNQVPGELFF. DNA of the CDR3: TGTGCCAGCAGGAACCAGGTTCCCGGGGAGCTGTTTTTT.

There are a few counts of this clone. The sample contains more than one DNA sequence encoding this CDR3. This chain joins TRBV19 and TRBJ1-1; D is unresolved. Germline values: CDR1 LNHDA, CDR2 SQIVND (reference sequence). The CDR3 is 13 residues long. The V end lost 3 bases, the J end lost 2 bases, and 7 bases lay between the germline ends. CDR3 sequence: CASSMARNTEAFF. CDR3 DNA sequence: TGTGCCAGTAGTATGGCCAGAAACACTGAAGCTTTCTTT.